Listed here are 13 T cell receptor beta chains from one sample, sequenced in a study of T cell repertoires in cytomegalovirus infection (dated by TCRdb to the late 2010s). The sequencing machine was an Illumina HiSeq 1500. Starting from the raw public reads, TCRdb applied fastp trimming at Q25, assembled clones with MiXCR and retained in-frame beta chains. All rows with the same CDR3 protein become a single entry with the most common DNA and genes. For this sample there are a few hundred thousand distinct CDR3 sequences; roughly 15% appear just once. Around 12% of the sample is in the top ten clones. Sequencing was done on a sample of PBMCs. These receptors were collected from a human donor in good health (CMV status not recorded). Some clones in this sample may be carry-over from other donors' samples.

The chain has TRBV12-5 and TRBJ2-2, with D unresolved. V dropped 4 bases and J dropped 2 bases, with 5 bases sitting between them. From germline, CDR1 is LGHNT and CDR2 FRNRAP. The CDR3 consists of 13 residues. CDR3 bases: TGTGCTAGTGGTTCTTTTAACACCGGGGAGCTGTTTTTT. Translation: CASGSFNTGELFF.

This clonotype was detected a few times. The CDR3, as DNA: TGTGCCAGCAGCGCCGGGGCATCGAGGCTTCGTCAAGAGACCCAGTACTTC. It encodes CASSAGASRLRQETQYF. The chain employs TRBV5-4 and TRBJ2-5; D may match TRBD1 or TRBD2 (5 bases each). Trimming took 4 bases from V and 2 from J, leaving 21 bases between them. The germline V gene has CDR1 SGHNT and CDR2 YYREEE (reference sequence). This CDR3 has 17 amino acids.

There are many counts of this clonotype. The V call is TRBV7-2, the J call TRBJ1-6; possibly TRBD1 for D (5 bases). CDR3 length: 17 amino acids. V lost 4 bases, J lost 1 base, and 14 bases lay in between. Germline V gene data show CDR1 as SGHTA and CDR2 as FQGNSA. The CDR3 DNA follows: TGTGCCAGCAGCTGGGGGACTTACGGGTCCTATAATTCACCCCTCCACTTT. This translates into CASSWGTYGSYNSPLHF.

The rearrangement uses TRBV7-6 and TRBJ2-7; D gene unclear. V lost 5 bases, J lost 6 bases, and 11 bases lay in between. Looked up from germline, CDR1 is SGHVS and CDR2 is FNYEAQ. The CDR3 loop spans 12 amino acids. CDR3 nucleotides: TGTGCCAGCAGCGCTCTCAGAGGCGAGCAGTACTTC. Translation: CASSALRGEQYF. Variable domain in full (rest from reference TRBV7-6 and TRBJ2-7): GAGVSQSPRYKVTKRGQDVALRCDPISGHVSLYWYRQALGQGPEFLTYFNYEAQQDKSGLPNDRFSAERPEGSISTLTIQRTEQRDSAMYRCASSALRGEQYFGPGTRLTVT.

Many counts were recorded for this clonotype. CDR3 DNA sequence: TGTGCCAGCGCGGCAAAAACAGGGGCAGGGCAGTTCTTC. This sequence encodes CASAAKTGAGQFF. The chain has TRBV7-2 and TRBJ2-1; TRBD1 aligns across 7 bases. The germline gives CDR1 SGHTA, CDR2 FQGNSA. The CDR3 is made up of 13 amino acids. After removal of 8 bases from V and 12 bases from J, the junction contained 13 bases not matched to a gene.

In its sample, this clonotype was seen many times. V and J are TRBV12-3 or TRBV12-4 and TRBJ2-6; D not resolved. Trimming cost V 7 bases and J 0 bases, with 4 bases left between them. The CDR3 contains 13 residues. DNA for the CDR3: TGTGCCAGCAAAGGCTCTGGGGCCAACGTCCTGACTTTC. Amino acids: CASKGSGANVLTF.

The rearrangement links TRBV2 to TRBJ1-2; D is perhaps TRBD1 (5 bases). The CDR3 runs to 13 residues. The germline CDR1 and CDR2 sequences are SNHLY and FYNNEI. Trimming took 6 bases from V and 5 from J, leaving 13 bases between them. The CDR3 nucleotides read TGTGCCAGCAGCGAAAGACAGATTTATGGCTACACCTTC. Translated: CASSERQIYGYTF.

The chain couples TRBV20-1 to TRBJ1-5; D is unresolved. The CDR3 is 14 residues long. With 5 bases removed from V and 5 bases from J, the gap between germline ends came to 16 bases. Germline CDR1 is DFQATT and CDR2 is SNEGSKA (reference sequence). The CDR3 spells CSAPPFVGDQPQHF. The CDR3 DNA sequence: TGCAGTGCTCCTCCCTTTGTAGGAGATCAGCCCCAGCATTTT.

Many counts were recorded for this clonotype. The rearrangement links TRBV4-1 to TRBJ1-5; 7 bases map to TRBD1. The CDR3 runs to 15 residues. After removal of 4 bases from V and 3 bases from J, the junction contained 6 bases not matched to a gene. Germline V lookup: CDR1 MGHRA, CDR2 YSYEKL. The CDR3 reads CASSRSTGYNQPQHF. For the CDR3, the DNA is TGCGCCAGCAGCCGCTCGACAGGGTACAATCAGCCCCAGCATTTT.

The chain recombines TRBV2 with TRBJ2-3; TRBD1 might be the D (5 bases). CDR1 is SNHLY and CDR2 is FYNNEI in the germline V gene. Trimming stripped 6 bases from V and 1 base from J, with 14 bases between. This CDR3 spans 15 amino acids. The CDR3 nucleotides are TGTGCCAGCAGCTTAGAGACAGCTGGCACAGATACGCAGTATTTT. It encodes CASSLETAGTDTQYF.

V usage is TRBV20-1 and J usage is TRBJ1-2, with TRBD1 as a possible D gene (5 bases). V dropped 0 bases and J dropped 3 bases, with 23 bases sitting between them. This CDR3 contains 18 residues. Germline CDR1 DFQATT, CDR2 SNEGSKA (reference sequence). CDR3 nucleotides: TGCAGTGCTAGAGATCAGGGACGCTCCCGCTGGGCGGACTATGGCTACACCTTC. Translated, it gives CSARDQGRSRWADYGYTF.

This clonotype was counted between two and nine times. This chain uses TRBV6-5 with TRBJ1-4; TRBD1 might be the D (5 bases). CDR1 and CDR2 from the germline V gene are MNHEY and SVGAGI. With 5 bases removed from V and 6 bases from J, the gap between germline ends came to 13 bases. This CDR3 has 14 amino acids. CDR3 amino acids: CASSRQRRDEKLFF. The CDR3 DNA sequence: TGTGCCAGCAGTCGACAGAGGCGGGATGAAAAACTGTTTTTT.

The chain combines TRBV10-3 with TRBJ2-7; no reliable D call. The CDR3 totals 13 residues. V shed 4 bases and J shed 0 bases, with 7 bases lying between them. Germline values: CDR1 ENHRY, CDR2 SYGVKD. This CDR3 is CAISGPGSYEQYF. CDR3 sequence (DNA): TGTGCCATCAGTGGTCCCGGCTCCTACGAGCAGTACTTC.